This TCR beta chain was sequenced for a study of cytomegalovirus exposure and HLA in healthy donors. V dropped 3 bases and J dropped 0 bases, with 6 bases sitting between them. The CDR3 runs to 13 residues. Germline V gene lookup returns CDR1 SGHRS and CDR2 YFSETQ. PCR employed 60 Vbeta and 13 Jbeta primers. The method was immunoSEQ multiplex PCR; TCRdb's version includes in-frame clones alone and lacks a portion of them. The sample gives 200,000 or so clones, over 60% of which show up once; roughly 15% is in the top ten. This chain links TRBV5-1 with TRBJ1-1; D is unresolved. The origin of this receptor is a man between 35 and 55 years old in good health and CMV-seronegative. Sequenced material: PBMCs. DNA for the CDR3: TGCGCCAGCAGCTCACTTATGAACACTGAAGCTTTCTTT. Its translation: CASSSLMNTEAFF.